This record covers a single T cell receptor (beta chain). Antigen: not known. The repertoire was sequenced with immunoSEQ multiplex PCR; TCRdb's copy has only in-frame clones and lacks some. The sample holds tens of thousands of clones; 80% are singletons and the top ten take roughly an eighth. CDR1 SGDLS and CDR2 YYNGEE come from the germline V gene. V dropped 0 bases and J dropped 0 bases, with 6 bases sitting between them. CDR3 size: 14 residues. This sample was included in a study of early stage breast cancer tumors. Study background: Average read coverage per sample was roughly 9.7-fold.

Overall study results and limits: Bulk DNA sequencing of unsorted cells missed chain pairing and markers. Tumors had 2 to 3-fold higher T cell density than normal breast.

The sample was blood. The rearrangement joins TRBV9 to TRBJ1-1; no firm D call. This receptor was obtained from a person between 55 and 70 years old with breast cancer. Here the CDR3 reads CASSVAQMNTEAFF. CDR3 in DNA: TGTGCCAGCAGCGTAGCGCAGATGAACACTGAAGCTTTCTTT.